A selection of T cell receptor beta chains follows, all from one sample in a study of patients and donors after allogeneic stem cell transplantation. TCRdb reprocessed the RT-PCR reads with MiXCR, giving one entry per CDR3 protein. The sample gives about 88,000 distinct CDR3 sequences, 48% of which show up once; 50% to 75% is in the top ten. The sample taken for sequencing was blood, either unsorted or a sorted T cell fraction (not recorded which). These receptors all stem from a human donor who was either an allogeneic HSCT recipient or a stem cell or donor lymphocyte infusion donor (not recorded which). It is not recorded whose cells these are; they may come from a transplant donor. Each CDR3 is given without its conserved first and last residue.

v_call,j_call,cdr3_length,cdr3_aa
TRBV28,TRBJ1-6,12,ASSLRGGNSPLH
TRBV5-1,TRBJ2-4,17,ASSLLEQGAGLAKNIQY
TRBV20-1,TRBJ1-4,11,SARQGVYEKLF
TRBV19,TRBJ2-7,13,ASSESGISSYEQY
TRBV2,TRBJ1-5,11,ASRRDTSQPQH
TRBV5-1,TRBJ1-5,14,ASSWRGTVAIKPQH
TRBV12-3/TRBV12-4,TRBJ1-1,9,ASRWNGQAF
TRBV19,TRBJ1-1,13,ASGRTGRANTEAF
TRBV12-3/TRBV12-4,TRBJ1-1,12,ASRSEDSNTEAF
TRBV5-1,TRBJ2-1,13,ASIETSGSSNEQF
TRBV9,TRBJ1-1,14,ASSRGSKFDATEAF
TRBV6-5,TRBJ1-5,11,ASRPTGNQPQH
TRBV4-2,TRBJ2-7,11,ASSQGPDLEQY
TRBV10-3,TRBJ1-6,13,ASGTDHTRGSPLH
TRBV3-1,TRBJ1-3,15,ASSRGATPYSGNTIY
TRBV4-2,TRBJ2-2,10,ASSQESGELF
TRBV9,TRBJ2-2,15,ASGPLAGVSNTGELF
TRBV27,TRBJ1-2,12,ASSLSSGAGGYT
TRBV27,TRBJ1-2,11,ATRTTGNYGYT
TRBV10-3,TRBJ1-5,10,AISEEGGPQH
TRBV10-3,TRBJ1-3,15,AISERMTGASGNTIY
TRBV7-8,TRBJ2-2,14,ASSLGQRRISGELF
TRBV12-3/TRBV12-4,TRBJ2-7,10,ASSYELDEQY
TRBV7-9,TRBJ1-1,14,ASSLGGTGFDTEAF
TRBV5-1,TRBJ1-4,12,ASSLGLNNEKLF